The 9 T cell receptor beta chains reported below all come from one sample, sequenced in a study of identical twins. One entry per CDR3 protein results from TCRdb running MiXCR on the 5' RACE reads. The table records about 340,000 distinct CDR3 sequences, roughly 9% of them present only once. The source material was naive T cells sorted from blood. Every receptor here comes from a woman in her 50s in good health.

This clonotype appeared many times. The chain joins TRBV9 to TRBJ2-3; TRBD1 or TRBD2 may be the D gene (5 bases each). Trimming stripped 4 bases from V and 3 bases from J, with 18 bases between. Germline V lookup: CDR1 SGDLS, CDR2 YYNGEE. The length of the CDR3 is 16 residues. The CDR3 nucleotides are TGTGCCAGCAGCCAGCTGGGCCAGGGAGAGACAGATACGCAGTATTTT. Protein product: CASSQLGQGETDTQYF.

This clonotype was counted between two and nine times. The V gene is TRBV20-1, the J gene TRBJ2-5; D is unclear. Germline CDR1 DFQATT, CDR2 SNEGSKA (reference sequence). The CDR3 is 13 residues long. V lost 3 bases and J lost 7, with 15 bases in between. The chain's CDR3 is CSASLLVDGTQYF. CDR3 DNA sequence: TGCAGTGCTAGTTTGCTAGTGGATGGGACCCAGTACTTC.

This clonotype was counted ten times or more. The V and J genes are TRBV6-1 and TRBJ2-1; 8 bases are a match to TRBD1. V dropped 3 bases and J dropped 2; count of bases not matched to a gene: 3. The germline V gene has CDR1 MNHNS and CDR2 SASEGT. The CDR3 contains 15 residues. In nucleotides, the CDR3 is TGTGCCAGCAGTGAGGACAGGGCAGCCTACAATGAGCAGTTCTTC. It codes for CASSEDRAAYNEQFF.

Ten or more counts support this clonotype. This rearrangement joins TRBV3-1 to TRBJ2-2; D is unclear. Trimming removed 2 bases from V and 4 bases from J, with 8 bases in between. Germline-derived CDR1 and CDR2 are LGHDT and YNNKEL (reference sequence). CDR3 length: 14 amino acids. The CDR3 loop reads CASSQIRSTGELFF. CDR3 nucleotide sequence: TGTGCCAGCAGCCAAATCAGGAGCACCGGGGAGCTGTTTTTT.

In this sample, this clonotype turned up many times. The CDR3 coding sequence is TGCGCCAGCAGCTTGGAACGGGGAACTGAAGCTTTCTTT. It specifies CASSLERGTEAFF. This chain connects TRBV5-1 to TRBJ1-1; no reliable D call. The V end was cut by 0 bases, the J end by 5 bases, with 8 bases between. This CDR3 is 13 amino acids long. CDR1 and CDR2 from the germline V gene are SGHRS and YFSETQ.

This clonotype has ten or more counts. This chain joins TRBV6-5 and TRBJ2-3, with D possibly being TRBD2 (5 bases). V dropped 6 bases and J dropped 2 bases, with 12 bases sitting between them. The CDR3 consists of 14 residues. The germline V gene encodes CDR1 MNHEY and CDR2 SVGAGI. The CDR3 protein is CASSPGINTDTQYF. The CDR3 DNA is TGTGCCAGCAGCCCGGGAATTAACACAGATACGCAGTATTTT.

Ten or more counts support this clonotype. The genes are TRBV14 and TRBJ1-2; D gene uncertain. Germline values: CDR1 SGHDN, CDR2 FVKESK. The CDR3 sequence is 13 residues long. Deletions cut 0 bases from V and 5 bases from J, with 7 bases between. CDR3 in amino acids: CASSQEGLYGYTF. The CDR3 nucleotides read TGTGCCAGCAGCCAAGAGGGGTTATATGGCTACACCTTC.

The gene calls are TRBV10-1 and TRBJ2-2, with D perhaps matching TRBD1 or TRBD2 (5 bases each). With 8 bases removed from V and 4 bases from J, the gap between germline ends came to 20 bases. Germline CDR1 and CDR2: WNHNN and SYGVQD (reference sequence). The CDR3 sequence is 16 residues long. DNA for the CDR3: TGCGCCAGCTCACGAAGAGGGACCCCTTCCACCGGGGAGCTGTTTTTT. Translating gives CASSRRGTPSTGELFF.

V gene TRBV10-3 combines with J gene TRBJ2-5, with D maybe TRBD2 (5 bases). V was cut by 2 bases and J by 1 base, with 11 bases left in between. CDR3 length: 15 amino acids. Per germline, CDR1 ENHRY and CDR2 SYGVKD. This chain's CDR3 is CAISERAGIQETQYF. The CDR3 DNA reads TGTGCCATCAGTGAGAGGGCGGGTATCCAAGAGACCCAGTACTTC.